The TCR beta chain described here comes from a study of blood T cell repertoires in COVID-19. Study context: The United States, Italy and Spain supplied acute and convalescent COVID-19 samples. The analysed material was cDNA or gDNA that came from T cells, B-cell-depleted T cells, or PBMCs.

Seattle's enrolled individuals joined amid active infection and were then monitored longitudinally. Under the authors' procedure: The authors estimated nucleated cell counts from reference gene primer amplification. Only in-frame clones appear in the TCRdb table, and some are missing; sequencing was by immunoSEQ multiplex PCR. That table furnishes V, J and clone size, whereas the DNA furnished D and trimming. Of roughly 310,000 clones listed, roughly 90% are singletons. Trimming at V came to 6 bases and at J to 0 bases, leaving 9 bases not matched to a gene. This CDR3 has 16 amino acids. The germline V gene has CDR1 MNHNY and CDR2 SVGAGI (reference sequence).

The chain employs TRBV6-6 and TRBJ2-3; 7 bases match TRBD2. The sequence came from a woman aged 30 to 39 with COVID-19, enrolled during active disease. The source material was peripheral blood. The CDR3 DNA follows: TGTGCCAGCAGATGGGGACTACAGACTAGCACAGATACGCAGTATTTT. Translating gives CASRWGLQTSTDTQYF.